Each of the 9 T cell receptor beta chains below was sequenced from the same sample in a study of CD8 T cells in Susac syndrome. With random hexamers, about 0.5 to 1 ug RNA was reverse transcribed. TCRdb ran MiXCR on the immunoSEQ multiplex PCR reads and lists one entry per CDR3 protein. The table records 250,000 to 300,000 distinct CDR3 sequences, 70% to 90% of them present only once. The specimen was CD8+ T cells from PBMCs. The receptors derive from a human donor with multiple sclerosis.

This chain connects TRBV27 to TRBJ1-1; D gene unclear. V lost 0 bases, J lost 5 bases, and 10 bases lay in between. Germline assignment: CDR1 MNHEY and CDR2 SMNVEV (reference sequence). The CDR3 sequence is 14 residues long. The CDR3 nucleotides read TGTGCCAGCAGTTTATCAGGGCCCCTAACTGAAGCTTTCTTT. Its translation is CASSLSGPLTEAFF.

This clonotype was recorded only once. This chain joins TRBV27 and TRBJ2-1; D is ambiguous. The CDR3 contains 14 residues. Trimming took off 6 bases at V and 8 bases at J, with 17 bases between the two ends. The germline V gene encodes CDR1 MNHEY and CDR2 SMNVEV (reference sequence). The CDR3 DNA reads TGTGCCAGCAGCCAGATCCCAGTAAGGGATGAGCAGTTCTTC. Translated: CASSQIPVRDEQFF.

CDR3 in amino acids: CASSFERIQKGNQPQHF. The CDR3 bases are TGTGCCAGCAGCTTCGAACGGATCCAGAAGGGCAATCAGCCCCAGCATTTT. The chain uses TRBV7-8 and TRBJ1-5; D not certain. V was clipped by 3 bases and J by 2 bases, with 17 bases between them. The CDR3 is made up of 17 amino acids. The germline CDR1 and CDR2 sequences are SGHVS and FQNEAQ.

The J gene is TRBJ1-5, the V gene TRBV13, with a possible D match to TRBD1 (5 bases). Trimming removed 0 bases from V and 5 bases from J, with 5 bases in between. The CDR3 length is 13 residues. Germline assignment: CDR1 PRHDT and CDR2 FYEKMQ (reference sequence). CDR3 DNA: TGTGCCAGCAGCTTAGGGACAGATCAGCCCCAGCATTTT. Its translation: CASSLGTDQPQHF.

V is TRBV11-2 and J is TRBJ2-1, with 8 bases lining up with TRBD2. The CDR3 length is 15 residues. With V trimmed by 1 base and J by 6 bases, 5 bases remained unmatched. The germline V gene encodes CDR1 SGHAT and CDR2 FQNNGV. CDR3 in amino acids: CASSLVGLASNEQFF. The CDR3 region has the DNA TGTGCCAGCAGCTTAGTTGGACTAGCTTCCAATGAGCAGTTCTTC. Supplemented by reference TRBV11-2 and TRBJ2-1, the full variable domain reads EAGVAQSPRYKIIEKRQSVAFWCNPISGHATLYWYQQILGQGPKLLIQFQNNGVVDDSQLPKDRFSAERLKGVDSTLKIQPAKLEDSAVYLCASSLVGLASNEQFFGPGTRLTVL.

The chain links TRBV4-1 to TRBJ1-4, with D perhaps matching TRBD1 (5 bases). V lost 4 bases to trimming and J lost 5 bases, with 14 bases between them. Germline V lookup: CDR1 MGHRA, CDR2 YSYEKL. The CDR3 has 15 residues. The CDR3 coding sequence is TGCGCCAGCAGCCGGGTGGAGACAGAGAATGAAAAACTGTTTTTT. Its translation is CASSRVETENEKLFF.

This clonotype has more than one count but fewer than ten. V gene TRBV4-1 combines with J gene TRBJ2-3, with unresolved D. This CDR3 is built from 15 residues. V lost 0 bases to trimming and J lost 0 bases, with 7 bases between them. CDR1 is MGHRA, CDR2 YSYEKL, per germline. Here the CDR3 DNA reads TGCGCCAGCAGCCAAGAAGGCAAAAGCACAGATACGCAGTATTTT. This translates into CASSQEGKSTDTQYF.

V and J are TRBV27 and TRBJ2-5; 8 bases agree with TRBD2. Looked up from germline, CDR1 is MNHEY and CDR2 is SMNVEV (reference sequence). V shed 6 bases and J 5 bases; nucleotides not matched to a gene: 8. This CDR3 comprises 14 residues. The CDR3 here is CASSPGTSAETQYF. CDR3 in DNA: TGTGCCAGCAGCCCCGGGACTAGTGCCGAGACCCAGTACTTC.

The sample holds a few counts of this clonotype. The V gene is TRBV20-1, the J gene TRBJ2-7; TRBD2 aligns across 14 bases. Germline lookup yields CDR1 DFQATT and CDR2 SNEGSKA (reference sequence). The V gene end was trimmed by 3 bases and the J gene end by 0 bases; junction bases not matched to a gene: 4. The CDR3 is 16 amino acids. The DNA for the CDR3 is TGCAGTGCTAGGGGGACTAGCGGGAGTTTCTCCTACGAGCAGTACTTC. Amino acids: CSARGTSGSFSYEQYF.